These T cell receptor beta chains were read from a single sample in a study of blood T cell repertoires in COVID-19. Clones were read by immunoSEQ multiplex PCR, and TCRdb kept only the in-frame ones, dropping some. Of about 50,000 clones listed, under 85% were seen once; the top ten hold approximately 10%. Material for sequencing was peripheral blood. These receptors all stem from a man aged 60-69 years with acute or convalescent COVID-19. Both conserved end residues are part of each CDR3. Each record gives: J gene, CDR3 length, D gene, V gene, clone size, CDR3 protein, CDR3 DNA. The D gene is left open where the match is weak. Size values are once, few and many counts, or a class for expanded clones, and some rows have none.

>TRBJ2-7|11|-|TRBV7-4|few
CASNPTYEQYF
TGTGCCAGCAACCCTACCTACGAGCAGTACTTC
>TRBJ1-2|14|-|TRBV29-1|-
CSVEGPGNLYGYTF
TGCAGCGTTGAAGGTCCGGGGAATCTCTATGGCTACACCTTC
>TRBJ2-2|18|TRBD2|TRBV5-1|-
CASSLRGTSGGATGELFF
TGCGCCAGCAGCTTGAGAGGGACTAGCGGGGGGGCCACCGGGGAGCTGTTTTTT
>TRBJ2-7|14|TRBD2|TRBV3-1/TRBV3-2|-
CASSQSSGVYEQYF
TGTGCCAGCAGCCAGTCTAGCGGGGTTTACGAGCAGTACTTC
>TRBJ2-7|15|TRBD2|TRBV2|once
CASSEGFSGAYEQYF
TGTGCCAGCAGTGAAGGGTTTAGCGGGGCCTACGAGCAGTACTTC
>TRBJ2-3|15|-|TRBV5-6|-
CASSLAAGSTDTQYF
TGTGCCAGCAGCTTGGCCGCAGGTAGCACAGATACGCAGTATTTT
>TRBJ2-7|16|TRBD1|TRBV27|-
CASSPQGQGPTYEQYF
TGTGCCAGCAGTCCACAGGGACAGGGGCCGACCTACGAGCAGTACTTC
>TRBJ1-2|15|-|TRBV19|-
CASSIDRTAGDGYTF
TGTGCCAGTAGTATAGACAGGACAGCAGGGGATGGCTACACCTTC
>TRBJ2-3|17|-|TRBV19|-
CASSPRGAGGLMDTQYF
TGTGCCAGTAGTCCCAGGGGGGCAGGTGGTTTAATGGATACGCAGTATTTT
>TRBJ2-7|16|TRBD1|TRBV7-2|-
CASSLTADRVPNEQYF
TGTGCCAGCAGCCTCACAGCGGACAGGGTCCCCAACGAGCAGTACTTC
>TRBJ1-3|15|-|TRBV5-5|-
CASSLPPTSGNTIYF
TGTGCCAGCAGCCTACCCCCTACGTCTGGAAACACCATATATTTT
>TRBJ2-7|15|TRBD1|TRBV3-1/TRBV3-2|-
CASSQAPGQAYEQYF
TGTGCCAGCAGCCAGGCCCCGGGACAGGCCTACGAGCAGTACTTC
>TRBJ1-1|13|-|TRBV5-1|-
CASRLGSGPEAFF
TGCGCCAGCAGATTAGGGAGCGGGCCTGAAGCTTTCTTT
>TRBJ2-3|15|-|TRBV7-8|few
CASSLIGASTDTQYF
TGTGCCAGCAGCTTAATCGGTGCCAGCACAGATACGCAGTATTTT
>TRBJ1-5|16|-|TRBV18|-
CASSLTTGMGNQPQHF
TGTGCCAGCTCACTTACTACGGGGATGGGCAATCAGCCCCAGCATTTT
>TRBJ1-3|12|-|TRBV2|few
CASGLGGNTIYF
TGTGCCAGCGGGCTTGGTGGAAACACCATATATTTT
>TRBJ2-7|14|-|TRBV7-2|-
CASSLDGGPYEQYF
TGTGCCAGCAGCTTAGACGGGGGGCCCTACGAGCAGTACTTC
>TRBJ1-5|15|TRBD1|TRBV7-6|-
CASSAGQGGNQPQHF
TGTGCCAGCAGCGCGGGACAGGGCGGCAATCAGCCCCAGCATTTT
>TRBJ1-2|14|TRBD1|TRBV4-1|-
CASSQDSGGGGYTF
TGCGCCAGCAGCCAAGACTCAGGGGGAGGTGGCTACACCTTC
>TRBJ2-1|17|TRBD2|TRBV9|-
CASSARLAGGQWNEQFF
TGTGCCAGCAGCGCCCGACTAGCGGGGGGGCAGTGGAATGAGCAGTTCTTC
>TRBJ1-2|13|-|TRBV12-3/TRBV12-4|-
CASSGLPNYGYTF
TGTGCCAGCAGTGGACTGCCTAACTATGGCTACACCTTC
>TRBJ1-1|14|-|TRBV7-2|-
CASSSTGLNTEAFF
TGTGCCAGCAGCTCCACAGGGTTGAACACTGAAGCTTTCTTT
>TRBJ2-2|18|TRBD2|TRBV6-2/TRBV6-3|-
CASSYHPAGVVDSGELFF
TGTGCCAGCAGTTACCACCCAGCGGGGGTAGTAGATTCCGGGGAGCTGTTTTTT
>TRBJ2-5|13|-|TRBV28|-
CASSFSQKETQYF
TGTGCCAGCAGTTTTTCCCAAAAAGAGACCCAGTACTTC
>TRBJ1-6|14|TRBD1|TRBV5-1|-
CASSSEGGHSPLHF
TGCGCCAGCAGCTCGGAAGGGGGCCACTCACCCCTCCACTTT
>TRBJ1-2|15|TRBD1|TRBV10-3|few
CAITGQGNGLYGYTF
TGTGCCATCACCGGACAGGGAAACGGCCTTTATGGCTACACCTTC
>TRBJ1-6|14|-|TRBV2|-
CASSEGTGNSPLHF
TGTGCCAGCAGTGAAGGGACGGGGAATTCACCCCTCCACTTT
>TRBJ2-3|13|TRBD2|TRBV10-1|-
CASRPGGGDTQYF
TGCGCCAGCAGGCCCGGGGGGGGAGATACGCAGTATTTT
>TRBJ2-1|13|-|TRBV19|-
CASRDTFYNEQFF
TGTGCCAGTAGGGACACTTTTTACAATGAGCAGTTCTTC
>TRBJ2-7|14|-|TRBV7-3|-
CASSLNSGFNEQYF
TGTGCCAGCAGCTTAAACTCAGGGTTCAACGAGCAGTACTTC
>TRBJ1-1|15|TRBD1|TRBV4-3|-
CASSQEGTGPGEAFF
TGCGCCAGCAGCCAAGAAGGGACAGGGCCGGGTGAAGCTTTCTTT
>TRBJ1-4|16|-|TRBV7-9|few
CASSLASGTINEKLFF
TGTGCCAGCAGCTTAGCGTCGGGGACTATTAATGAAAAACTGTTTTTT
>TRBJ1-6|14|-|TRBV9|once
CASNQGFYNSPLHF
TGTGCCAGCAACCAGGGGTTCTATAATTCACCCCTCCACTTT
>TRBJ2-7|13|TRBD2|TRBV24-1|-
CATSEGGRDEQYF
TGTGCCACCAGTGAGGGAGGGAGGGACGAGCAATACTTC
>TRBJ1-5|15|-|TRBV9|-
CASSVDGGTGQPQHF
TGTGCCAGCAGCGTAGACGGGGGGACGGGTCAGCCCCAGCATTTT
>TRBJ1-1|15|-|TRBV4-1|-
CASSPTVIMNTEAFF
TGCGCCAGCAGCCCCACAGTCATTATGAACACTGAAGCTTTCTTT
>TRBJ2-7|17|TRBD1|TRBV7-8|-
CASSPGPRDRDFNEQYF
TGTGCCAGCAGCCCGGGCCCCCGGGACAGGGATTTTAACGAGCAGTACTTC
>TRBJ1-1|14|-|TRBV21-1|-
CASSKGNRNTEAFF
TGTGCCAGCAGCAAAGGGAACAGAAACACTGAAGCTTTCTTT
>TRBJ2-7|14|TRBD1|TRBV7-2|-
CASSSDRGFYEQYF
TGTGCCAGCAGCTCGGACAGGGGGTTCTACGAGCAGTACTTC
>TRBJ2-7|13|-|TRBV6-1|-
CASSELGSYEQYF
TGTGCCAGCAGTGAACTCGGTAGCTACGAGCAGTACTTC
>TRBJ2-7|14|-|TRBV10-3|-
CAIRGYSSSYEQYF
TGTGCCATCCGGGGATACTCAAGCTCCTACGAGCAGTACTTC